The TCR beta chain under discussion was sequenced for a study of T cells in Graves' hyperthyroidism and ophthalmopathy. At the level of the study: Specimen type is peripheral blood, collected at initial diagnosis prior to any treatment.

Findings and caveats of the study: Blood held most thyroid clonotypes expanded above 0.001 frequency.

RNA transcripts were the template for amplifying TCR beta CDR3 regions. The HTBI primer set served for first-round RT-PCR of the TCR CDR3. TCRdb reprocessed the multiplex PCR reads with MiXCR, giving one entry per CDR3 protein. The repertoire holds over 650,000 distinct CDR3 sequences, with roughly 15% as singletons. Diagnostic assessment was based on clinical symptoms, serum thyroxine and TRAb, thyroid ultrasound and orbital computed tomography. PBMCs were collected from an approximately 9.2 ml volume of fresh peripheral blood. This clonotype was seen a handful of times. Its target is not known. V gave up 5 bases and J gave up 4 bases, with 12 bases separating them. The CDR3 is 13 residues long. Looked up from germline, CDR1 is SGHVS and CDR2 is FQNEAQ.

Material: blood. J is TRBJ2-7 and V is TRBV7-8; D call uncertain. The TCR originated in a man younger than 35 with Graves' hyperthyroidism. CDR3 bases: TGTGCCAGCAGCGTGGCAGTTAATTACGAGCAGTACTTC. As protein: CASSVAVNYEQYF.